This TCR beta chain emerged from a study of blood T cell repertoires in COVID-19. Germline CDR1 MGHRA, CDR2 YSYEKL. The CDR3 is 14 residues long. Trimming took off 8 bases at V and 2 bases at J, with 15 bases between the two ends. Clones were sequenced by immunoSEQ multiplex PCR, and TCRdb holds only the in-frame ones, with some missing. The repertoire consists of 200,000 to 250,000 clones, with approximately 81% occurring once and the leading ten covering 15% to 20%. The V gene is TRBV4-1, the J gene TRBJ1-1; tentative D call: TRBD1 (6 bases). The material sequenced was peripheral blood. The TCR comes from a woman older than 75 with active or convalescent COVID-19. This CDR3 reads CASVKGDVNTEAFF. CDR3 coding DNA: TGCGCCAGCGTAAAGGGGGATGTCAACACTGAAGCTTTCTTT.